This is a list of T cell receptor beta chains from one sample in a study of cytotoxic CD8 clonotypes in ibrutinib-treated CLL. The assay was immunoSEQ multiplex PCR, and TCRdb's table has in-frame clones only and misses some. The sample has about 160,000 clones, more than 70% seen once; the top ten hold 3% to 3.5%. Sample: PBMCs, taken at disease progression, from a patient treated with ibrutinib. The receptors originated from a human donor with chronic lymphocytic leukemia. CDR3s include the opening cysteine and the closing phenylalanine or tryptophan. The D gene is left open where the match is weak.

CAISDGRVGETQYF	TRBJ2-5	TRBV10-3	14	-
CATSRVIVESPTNEKLFF	TRBJ1-4	TRBV15	18	-
CASWGQGAAGTDTQYF	TRBJ2-3	TRBV6-6	16	TRBD1
CASSLQDSGEKLFF	TRBJ1-4	TRBV5-1	14	-
CAWSRGLAGAYEQYF	TRBJ2-7	TRBV30	15	TRBD2
CASSAFYGYTF	TRBJ1-2	TRBV2	11	-
CSVTGKRNTIYF	TRBJ1-3	TRBV29-1	12	-
CASSATGDDGYTF	TRBJ1-2	TRBV19	13	TRBD1
CASSIPGQAFSGANVLTF	TRBJ2-6	TRBV19	18	TRBD1
CASSLGSRRGTGELFF	TRBJ2-2	TRBV7-8	16	-
CASSEAIGGTEAFF	TRBJ1-1	TRBV2	14	-
CASSLGPGTELTEAFF	TRBJ1-1	TRBV5-1	16	-
CASRLDRDYGYTF	TRBJ1-2	TRBV6-1	13	TRBD1
CASSYSPLPEKLFF	TRBJ1-4	TRBV6-5	14	-
CASSPGQGLSYNEQFF	TRBJ2-1	TRBV5-1	16	TRBD1
CASSPLDVPQGGYTF	TRBJ1-2	TRBV28	15	-
CASSEYFPQGTNEKLFF	TRBJ1-4	TRBV25-1	17	-
CASSLSGDLSNEQFF	TRBJ2-1	TRBV7-9	15	-
CASSIQGLYGYTF	TRBJ1-2	TRBV19	13	-
CASSRVAGNTDTQYF	TRBJ2-3	TRBV6-5	15	-
CASQPGKASTDTQYF	TRBJ2-3	TRBV6-6	15	-
CASSQEGGGTGELFF	TRBJ2-2	TRBV4-3	15	-
CSVEDPGESSYNEQFF	TRBJ2-1	TRBV29-1	16	-
CASGPPGVGYGYTF	TRBJ1-2	TRBV7-2	14	-
CASSEDSTDTQYF	TRBJ2-3	TRBV25-1	13	-
CASSLESGSGNTIYF	TRBJ1-3	TRBV5-5	15	-
CASSETRRSHQPQHF	TRBJ1-5	TRBV5-6	15	-
CASSGAPGLNSYEQYF	TRBJ2-7	TRBV5-4	16	-
CASRGTAERREQYF	TRBJ2-7	TRBV28	14	TRBD1
CASSRPGDNYGYTF	TRBJ1-2	TRBV4-1	14	-
CASSLSVGREAYEQYF	TRBJ2-7	TRBV7-6	16	TRBD2
CASSTYEAAGENGYTF	TRBJ1-2	TRBV25-1	16	-
CAWSGFPSGRPSSTDTQYF	TRBJ2-3	TRBV30	19	TRBD2
CASSFRGGNEQFF	TRBJ2-1	TRBV7-8	13	TRBD2
CASSLTSGTIRGGELFF	TRBJ2-2	TRBV27	17	TRBD2
CAWRASGVDYNEQFF	TRBJ2-1	TRBV30	15	TRBD2
CASTSTGSHYGYTF	TRBJ1-2	TRBV6-5	14	-
CASRLRGEAFF	TRBJ1-1	TRBV27	11	-
CASTGGEGQPQHF	TRBJ1-5	TRBV10-2	13	-
CATAPNSGNTIYF	TRBJ1-3	TRBV12-5	13	-
CASSRGSLGAGELFF	TRBJ2-2	TRBV6-5	15	-
CASARTSGNENEQFF	TRBJ2-1	TRBV4-1	15	TRBD2
CASSQEPQGHDRTNEQFF	TRBJ2-1	TRBV4-3	18	-
CASSPQVSYEQYF	TRBJ2-7	TRBV18	13	-
CASSPGLAATFYEQYF	TRBJ2-7	TRBV5-4	16	TRBD2
CASSQSGRAAETQYF	TRBJ2-5	TRBV25-1	15	TRBD2
CASSYEGGSAGEQYF	TRBJ2-7	TRBV6-5	15	-
CASSLGTGGNSGANVLTF	TRBJ2-6	TRBV5-5	18	TRBD1
CASSQDATNNEQFF	TRBJ2-1	TRBV14	14	-
CASSWTHNEQFF	TRBJ2-1	TRBV5-6	12	-
CARGLPPLYGYTF	TRBJ1-2	TRBV19	13	-
CASSAGRTGFEAFF	TRBJ1-1	TRBV9	14	TRBD1